These 2 T cell receptor beta chains were sequenced from one sample in a study of OX40 agonist ivuxolimab in advanced cancers. Produced via immunoSEQ multiplex PCR; TCRdb's table is partial and in-frame only. This table has approximately 88,000 clones, roughly 90% appearing once. This material consisted of CD4+ or CD8+ T cells sorted from blood, taken in a trial of the OX40 agonist ivuxolimab. Receptors originate from an adult with an advanced solid tumor such as melanoma, head and neck, liver or kidney cancer.

The chain recombines TRBV10-3 with TRBJ2-3; a possible D gene is TRBD2 (7 bases). The CDR3 is made up of 12 amino acids. Germline CDR1 reads ENHRY; CDR2 reads SYGVKD. V was shortened by 8 bases and J by 4 bases, with 10 bases between the two germline ends. CDR3 sequence reads: CAIGGGADTQYF. The CDR3 region has the DNA TGTGCCATCGGAGGGGGGGCAGATACGCAGTATTTT.

This chain links TRBV10-3 with TRBJ1-1; 7 bases map to TRBD1. The CDR3 loop spans 15 amino acids. The germline CDR1 and CDR2 sequences are ENHRY and SYGVKD. Trimming at V came to 8 bases and at J to 1 base, leaving 10 bases not matched to a gene. The CDR3 here is CAISGGDSKNTEAFF. The CDR3 nucleotides are TGTGCCATCTCAGGCGGGGACAGTAAGAACACTGAAGCTTTCTTT.